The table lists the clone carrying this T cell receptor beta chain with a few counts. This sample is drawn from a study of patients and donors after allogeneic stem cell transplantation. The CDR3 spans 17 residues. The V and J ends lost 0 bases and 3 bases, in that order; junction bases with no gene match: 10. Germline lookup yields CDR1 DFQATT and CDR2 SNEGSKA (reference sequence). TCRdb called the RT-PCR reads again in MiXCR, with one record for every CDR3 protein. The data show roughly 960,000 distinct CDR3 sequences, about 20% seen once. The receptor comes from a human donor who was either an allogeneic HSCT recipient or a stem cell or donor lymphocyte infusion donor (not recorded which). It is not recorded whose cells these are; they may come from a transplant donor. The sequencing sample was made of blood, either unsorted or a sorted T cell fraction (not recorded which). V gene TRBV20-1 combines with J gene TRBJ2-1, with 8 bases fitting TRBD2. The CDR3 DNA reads TGCAGTGCTAGAGATCTTTGGCTAGCGGGCGTCTACAATGAGCAGTTCTTC. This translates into CSARDLWLAGVYNEQFF.